The 9 T cell receptor beta chains below come from one sample, sequenced in a study of blood T cells in healthy people across ages. A second PCR, run for roughly 7 to 11 cycles, used a sample-barcoded 5' primer plus a J-beta primer mix. TCRdb itself ran the 5' RACE reads through MiXCR, one entry per CDR3 protein. The sample consists of around 670,000 distinct CDR3 sequences, about 30% of them appearing once. Sample: blood. Every receptor here comes from a woman aged 80 or over in good health.

The V call is TRBV6-2 or TRBV6-3, the J call TRBJ1-5; tentatively, D is TRBD1 (5 bases). This CDR3 is 13 amino acids long. V lost 5 bases and J lost 9, with 14 bases in between. Germline lookup yields CDR1 MNHEY and CDR2 SVGEGT. CDR3 region: CASSQGRYGPQHF. CDR3 DNA: TGTGCCAGCAGTCAGGGTCGGTACGGGCCCCAGCATTTT.

As to this clonotype: The junction departs from the called germline gene at one end, perhaps through a read error. This rearrangement joins TRBV6-6 to TRBJ2-2, with 9 bases fitting TRBD2. Germline V gives CDR1 MNHNY, CDR2 SVGAGI (reference sequence). CDR3 length equals 17 residues. CDR3 DNA sequence: TGTGCCAGCAGCGGAGGGCGGGGGGGCCGGAACACCGGGGAGCGGTTTTTT. Encoded protein: CASSGGRGGRNTGERFF.

This clonotype was detected only a few times. The chain is built from TRBV30 and TRBJ1-1; no reliable D call. Trimming removed 2 bases from V and 1 base from J, with 11 bases in between. This CDR3 region has 14 residues. CDR1 is GTSNPN and CDR2 is SVGIG in the germline V gene (reference sequence). CDR3 sequence: CAWSPLGGNTEAFF. CDR3 DNA sequence: TGTGCCTGGAGTCCCCTGGGTGGGAACACTGAAGCTTTCTTT.

This clonotype was counted a few times. One base away lies a much larger clone, so this may be a sequencing read error. The chain uses TRBV4-1 and TRBJ2-5, with D uncertain. CDR3 length: 16 amino acids. V dropped 0 bases and J dropped 11 bases, with 22 bases sitting between them. Germline lookup yields CDR1 MGHRA and CDR2 YSYEKL. DNA of the CDR3: TGCGCCAGCAGCCAAGAGGCTCAATACTTCTACAATGAGCAGTACTTC. Translating gives CASSQEAQYFYNEQYF.

V is TRBV7-3 and J is TRBJ2-3, with 12 nucleotides matching TRBD2. J was trimmed by 4 bases and V by 5 bases; bases with no gene match: 4. Germline lookup yields CDR1 SGHTA and CDR2 FQGTGA. The CDR3 length is 15 residues. CDR3: CASSLAGGNADTQYF. The CDR3 region has the DNA TGTGCCAGCAGCCTAGCGGGGGGGAACGCAGATACGCAGTATTTT.

Notes on this clonotype: An end of the junction differs from the germline gene, which may be a read error. This chain uses TRBV24-1 with TRBJ2-6, with 9 bases that match TRBD1. This CDR3 spans 19 amino acids. CDR1 and CDR2 from the germline V gene are KGHDR and SFDVKD. The CDR3 loop is CAISEFGTGLASGANVLTF. CDR3 bases: TGTGCCATCAGTGAGTTCGGGACAGGGCTTGCCTCTGGGGCCAACGTCCTGACTTTC.

CDR3 amino acids: CASSPTRQGNYGYTF. The DNA for the CDR3 is TGTGCCAGCAGCCCCACGCGACAGGGGAACTATGGCTACACCTTC. The chain uses TRBV7-2 and TRBJ1-2, with 8 positions matching TRBD1. The CDR3 is made up of 15 amino acids. J was trimmed by 2 bases and V by 5 bases; bases with no gene match: 7. Germline CDR1 SGHTA, CDR2 FQGNSA.

This clonotype appeared a few times. The rearrangement links TRBV2 to TRBJ1-5; the D is unclear. Looked up from germline, CDR1 is SNHLY and CDR2 is FYNNEI. Trimming left V 4 bases short and J 0 bases short, with 7 bases between. The CDR3 consists of 14 residues. CDR3 nucleotide sequence: TGTGCCAGCAGTGGGGGAATTAGCAATCAGCCCCAGCATTTT. This encodes CASSGGISNQPQHF.

This clonotype has ten or more counts. The chain is built from TRBV7-2 and TRBJ2-3, with TRBD2 identical over 7 bases. CDR1 SGHTA and CDR2 FQGNSA come from the germline V gene. This CDR3 comprises 16 residues. V lost 5 bases to trimming and J lost 3 bases; unmatched junction nucleotides: 11. The CDR3 nucleotides read TGTGCCAGCAGCCCCCGTCAGGGCGGGGGAACAGATACGCAGTATTTT. As protein: CASSPRQGGGTDTQYF.